The present T cell receptor (beta chain) was sequenced within a study of T cells in Graves' hyperthyroidism and ophthalmopathy. General study results and limits: Separating ophthalmopathy from stable hyperthyroidism was achieved by a 13 V-J model.

This clonotype was counted many times. Its antigen is still unknown. Amplification of TCR beta CDR3 regions used RNA as the template. HTBI primers were employed in a first-round RT-PCR of the TCR CDR3. TCRdb analysed the multiplex PCR reads with MiXCR anew, one entry per CDR3 protein. The top ten hold more than 5% of the sample, which has roughly 500,000 distinct CDR3 sequences, approximately 13% seen once. Germline V gene sequence: CDR1 MDHEN, CDR2 SYDVKM. The CDR3 consists of 12 residues. Trimming shortened V by 5 bases and J by 7 bases, and 11 bases separated the two germline ends. The source of this sequence is a woman under 40 with Graves' hyperthyroidism that later progressed to Graves' ophthalmopathy. Sequencing used blood. The chain couples TRBV28 to TRBJ1-2; D call uncertain. This CDR3 is CASSPIYVGYTF. For the CDR3, the DNA is TGTGCCAGCAGTCCCATTTATGTTGGCTACACCTTC.